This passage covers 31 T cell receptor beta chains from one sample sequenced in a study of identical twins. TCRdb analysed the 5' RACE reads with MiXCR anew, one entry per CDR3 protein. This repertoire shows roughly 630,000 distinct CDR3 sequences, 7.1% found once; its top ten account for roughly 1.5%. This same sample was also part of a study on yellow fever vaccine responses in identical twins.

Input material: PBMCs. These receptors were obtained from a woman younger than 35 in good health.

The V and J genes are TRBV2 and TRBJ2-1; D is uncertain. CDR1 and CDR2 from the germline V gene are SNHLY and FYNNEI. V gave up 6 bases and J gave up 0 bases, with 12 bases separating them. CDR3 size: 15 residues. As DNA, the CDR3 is TGTGCCAGCAGCGGACCCAGGAGCTCCTACAATGAGCAGTTCTTC. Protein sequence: CASSGPRSSYNEQFF.

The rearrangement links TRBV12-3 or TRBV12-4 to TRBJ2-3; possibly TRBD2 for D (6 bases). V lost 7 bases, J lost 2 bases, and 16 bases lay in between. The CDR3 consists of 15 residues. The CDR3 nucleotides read TGTGCCAGCAAATCCTTAGCGGAATCCACAGATACGCAGTATTTT. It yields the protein CASKSLAESTDTQYF.

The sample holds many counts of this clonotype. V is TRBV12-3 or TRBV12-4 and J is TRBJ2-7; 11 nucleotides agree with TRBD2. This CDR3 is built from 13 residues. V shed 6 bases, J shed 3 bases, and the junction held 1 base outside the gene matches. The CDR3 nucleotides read TGTGCCAGCAGACTAGCGGGAGTCTACGAGCAGTACTTC. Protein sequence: CASRLAGVYEQYF.

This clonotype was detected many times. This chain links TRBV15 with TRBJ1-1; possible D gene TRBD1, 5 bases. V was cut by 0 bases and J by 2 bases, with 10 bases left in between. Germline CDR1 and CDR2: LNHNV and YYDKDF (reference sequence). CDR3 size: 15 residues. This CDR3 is CATSRDRAPNTEAFF. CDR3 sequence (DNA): TGTGCCACCAGCAGAGACAGGGCACCAAACACTGAAGCTTTCTTT.

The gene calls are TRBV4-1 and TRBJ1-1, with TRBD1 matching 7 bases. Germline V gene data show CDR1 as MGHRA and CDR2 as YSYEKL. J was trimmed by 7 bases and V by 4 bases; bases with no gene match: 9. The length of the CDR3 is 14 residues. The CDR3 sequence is CASSRDGTADEAFF. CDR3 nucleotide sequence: TGCGCCAGCAGCCGAGACGGGACAGCCGATGAAGCTTTCTTT.

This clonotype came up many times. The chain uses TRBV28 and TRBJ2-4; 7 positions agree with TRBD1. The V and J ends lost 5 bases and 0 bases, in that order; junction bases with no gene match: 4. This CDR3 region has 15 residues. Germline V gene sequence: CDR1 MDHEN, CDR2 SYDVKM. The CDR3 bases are TGTGCCAGCAGTGGACAGGTGAAAGCCAAAAACATTCAGTACTTC. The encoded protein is CASSGQVKAKNIQYF.

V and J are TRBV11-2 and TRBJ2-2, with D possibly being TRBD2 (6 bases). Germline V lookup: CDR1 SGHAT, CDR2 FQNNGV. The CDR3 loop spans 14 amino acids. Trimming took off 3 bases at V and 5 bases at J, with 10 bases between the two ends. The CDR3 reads CASSLGLSTGELFF. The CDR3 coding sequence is TGTGCCAGCAGCTTGGGACTCTCTACCGGGGAGCTGTTTTTT.

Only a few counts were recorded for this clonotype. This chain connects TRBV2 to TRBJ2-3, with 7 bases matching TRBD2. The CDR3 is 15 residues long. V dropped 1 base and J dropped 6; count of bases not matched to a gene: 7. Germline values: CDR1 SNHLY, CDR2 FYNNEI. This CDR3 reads CASSEVGGIADTQYF. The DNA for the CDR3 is TGTGCCAGCAGTGAAGTGGGAGGGATCGCTGATACGCAGTATTTT.

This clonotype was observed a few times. CDR3 in amino acids: CASSLGTGALNEQFF. CDR3 nucleotides: TGTGCCAGCAGCTTAGGGACAGGGGCTCTCAATGAGCAGTTCTTC. This chain uses TRBV11-1 with TRBJ2-1, with 9 bases aligning to TRBD1. CDR1 is SGHAT, CDR2 FQDESV, per germline (reference sequence). This CDR3 is 15 amino acids long. Trimming cost V 1 base and J 6 bases; bases outside gene matches: 4.

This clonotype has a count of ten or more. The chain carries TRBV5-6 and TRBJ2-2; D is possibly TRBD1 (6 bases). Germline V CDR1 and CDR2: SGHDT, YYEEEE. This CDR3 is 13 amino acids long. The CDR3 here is CAWGLANTGELFF. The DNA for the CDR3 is TGTGCTTGGGGGCTCGCGAACACCGGGGAGCTGTTTTTT.

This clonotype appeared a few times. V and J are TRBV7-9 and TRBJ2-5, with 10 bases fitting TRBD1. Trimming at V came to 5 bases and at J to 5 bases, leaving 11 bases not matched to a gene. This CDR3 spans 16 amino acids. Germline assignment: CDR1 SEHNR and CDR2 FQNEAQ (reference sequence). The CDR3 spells CASSDRTGGPEETQYF. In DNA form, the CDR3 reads TGTGCCAGCAGCGACAGGACAGGGGGTCCGGAGGAGACCCAGTACTTC.

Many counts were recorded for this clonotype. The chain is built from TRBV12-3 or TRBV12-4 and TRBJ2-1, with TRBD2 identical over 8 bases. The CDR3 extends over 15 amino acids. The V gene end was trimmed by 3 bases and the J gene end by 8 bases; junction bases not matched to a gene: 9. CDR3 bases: TGTGCCAGCAGTTTGGTGATTAGCGGGGTCTATGAGCAGTTCTTC. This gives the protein CASSLVISGVYEQFF.

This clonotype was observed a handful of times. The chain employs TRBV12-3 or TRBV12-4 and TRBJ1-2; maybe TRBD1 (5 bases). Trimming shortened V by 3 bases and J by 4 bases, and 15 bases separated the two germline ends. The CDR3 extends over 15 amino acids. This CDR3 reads CASSLETGRGYGYTF. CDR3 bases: TGTGCCAGCAGTTTGGAGACGGGACGCGGCTATGGCTACACCTTC.

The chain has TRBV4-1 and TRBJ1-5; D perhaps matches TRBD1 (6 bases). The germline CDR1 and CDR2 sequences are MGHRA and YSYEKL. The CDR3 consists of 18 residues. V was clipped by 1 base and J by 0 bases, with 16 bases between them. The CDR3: CASSQGGGNLYSNQPQHF. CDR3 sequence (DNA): TGCGCCAGCAGCCAAGGAGGGGGAAATCTCTATAGCAATCAGCCCCAGCATTTT.

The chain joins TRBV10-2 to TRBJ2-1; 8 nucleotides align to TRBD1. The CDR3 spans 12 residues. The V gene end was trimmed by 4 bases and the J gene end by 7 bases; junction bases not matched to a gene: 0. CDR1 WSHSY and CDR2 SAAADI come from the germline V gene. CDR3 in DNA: TGCGCCAGCAGTGGGACAGGGAATGAGCAGTTCTTC. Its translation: CASSGTGNEQFF.

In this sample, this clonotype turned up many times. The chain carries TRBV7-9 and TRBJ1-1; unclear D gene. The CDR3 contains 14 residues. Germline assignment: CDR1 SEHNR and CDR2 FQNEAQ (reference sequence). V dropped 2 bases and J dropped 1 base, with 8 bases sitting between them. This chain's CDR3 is CASSLLATNTEAFF. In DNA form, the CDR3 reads TGTGCCAGCAGCTTATTAGCGACGAACACTGAAGCTTTCTTT.

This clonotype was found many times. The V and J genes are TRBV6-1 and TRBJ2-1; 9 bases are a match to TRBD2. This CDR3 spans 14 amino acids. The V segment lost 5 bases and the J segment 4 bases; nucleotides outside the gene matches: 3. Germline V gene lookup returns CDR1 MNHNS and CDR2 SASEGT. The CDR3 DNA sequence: TGTGCCAGCAGTAGGACTAGCGAGTACAATGAGCAGTTCTTC. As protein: CASSRTSEYNEQFF.

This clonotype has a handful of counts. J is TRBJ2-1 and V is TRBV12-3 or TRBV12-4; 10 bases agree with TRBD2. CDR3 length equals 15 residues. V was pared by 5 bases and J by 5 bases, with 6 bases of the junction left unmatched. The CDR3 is CASSQTSGWNNEQFF. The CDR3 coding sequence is TGTGCCAGCAGTCAGACTAGCGGGTGGAACAATGAGCAGTTCTTC.

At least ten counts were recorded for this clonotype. CDR3 DNA sequence: TGTGCCAGCAGTCTCGGGAGGGGAGGAGATACGCAGTATTTT. Translating gives CASSLGRGGDTQYF. This chain uses TRBV12-3 or TRBV12-4 with TRBJ2-3; TRBD2 agrees at 8 bases. The CDR3 consists of 14 residues. V lost 5 bases, J lost 5 bases, and 6 bases stayed unmatched.

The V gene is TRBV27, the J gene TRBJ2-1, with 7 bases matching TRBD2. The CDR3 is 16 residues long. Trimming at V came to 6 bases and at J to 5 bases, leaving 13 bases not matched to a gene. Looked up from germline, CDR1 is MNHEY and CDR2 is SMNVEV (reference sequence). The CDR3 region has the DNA TGTGCCAGCAGCAGACTAGCCTCAGGCAAGGACAATGAGCAGTTCTTC. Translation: CASSRLASGKDNEQFF.

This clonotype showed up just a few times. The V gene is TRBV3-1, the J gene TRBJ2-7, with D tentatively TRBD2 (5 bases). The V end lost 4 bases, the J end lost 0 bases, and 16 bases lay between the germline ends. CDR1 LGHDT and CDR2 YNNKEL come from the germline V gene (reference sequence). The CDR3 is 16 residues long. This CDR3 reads CASSRELGAPSYEQYF. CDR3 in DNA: TGTGCCAGCAGCCGCGAGCTGGGAGCGCCCTCCTACGAGCAGTACTTC.

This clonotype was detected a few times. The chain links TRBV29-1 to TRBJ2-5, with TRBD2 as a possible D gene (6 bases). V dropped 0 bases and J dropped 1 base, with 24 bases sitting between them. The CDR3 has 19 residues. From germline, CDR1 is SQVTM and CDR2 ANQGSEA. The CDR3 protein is CSVEDRGGGWGRSQETQYF. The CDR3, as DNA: TGCAGCGTTGAAGATCGAGGTGGGGGGTGGGGTCGGAGCCAAGAGACCCAGTACTTC.

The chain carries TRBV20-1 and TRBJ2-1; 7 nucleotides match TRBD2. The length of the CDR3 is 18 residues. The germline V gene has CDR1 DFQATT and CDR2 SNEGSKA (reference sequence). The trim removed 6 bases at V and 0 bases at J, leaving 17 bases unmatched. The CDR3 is CSAIVLPGLRSSYNEQFF. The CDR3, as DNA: TGCAGTGCGATAGTACTGCCGGGACTAAGGAGCTCCTACAATGAGCAGTTCTTC.

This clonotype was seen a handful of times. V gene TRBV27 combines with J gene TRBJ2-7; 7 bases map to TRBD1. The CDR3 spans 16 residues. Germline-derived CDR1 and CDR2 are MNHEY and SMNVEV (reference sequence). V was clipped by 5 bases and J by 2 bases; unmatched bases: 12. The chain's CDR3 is CASSQRQGEIPYEQYF. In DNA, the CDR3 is TGTGCCAGCAGTCAACGACAGGGCGAAATCCCCTACGAGCAGTACTTC.

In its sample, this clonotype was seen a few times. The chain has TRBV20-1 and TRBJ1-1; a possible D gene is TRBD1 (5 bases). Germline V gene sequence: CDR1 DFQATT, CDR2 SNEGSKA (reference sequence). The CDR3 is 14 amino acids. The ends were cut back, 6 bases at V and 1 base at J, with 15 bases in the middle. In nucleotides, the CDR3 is TGCAGTGCCCTGAAGGGGCGGGCGAACACTGAAGCTTTCTTT. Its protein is CSALKGRANTEAFF.

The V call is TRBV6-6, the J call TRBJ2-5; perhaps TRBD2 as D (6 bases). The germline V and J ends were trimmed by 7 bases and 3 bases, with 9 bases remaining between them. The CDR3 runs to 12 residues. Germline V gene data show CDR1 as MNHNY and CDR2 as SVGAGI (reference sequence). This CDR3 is CASMGGKETQYF. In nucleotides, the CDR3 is TGTGCCAGCATGGGGGGAAAAGAGACCCAGTACTTC.

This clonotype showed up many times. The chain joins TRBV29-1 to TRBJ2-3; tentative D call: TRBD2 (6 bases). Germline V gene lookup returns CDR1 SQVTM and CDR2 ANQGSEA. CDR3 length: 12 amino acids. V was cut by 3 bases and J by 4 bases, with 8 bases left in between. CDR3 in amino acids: CSVEGGADTQYF. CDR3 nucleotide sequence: TGCAGCGTTGAGGGAGGAGCAGATACGCAGTATTTT.

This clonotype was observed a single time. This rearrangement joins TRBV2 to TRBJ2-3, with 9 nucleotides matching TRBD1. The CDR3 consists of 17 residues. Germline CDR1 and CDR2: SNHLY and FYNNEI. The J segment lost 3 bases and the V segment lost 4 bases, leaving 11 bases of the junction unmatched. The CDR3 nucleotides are TGTGCCAGCAGTGGGCCAGGACAGGGGCGGTCAACAGATACGCAGTATTTT. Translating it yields CASSGPGQGRSTDTQYF.

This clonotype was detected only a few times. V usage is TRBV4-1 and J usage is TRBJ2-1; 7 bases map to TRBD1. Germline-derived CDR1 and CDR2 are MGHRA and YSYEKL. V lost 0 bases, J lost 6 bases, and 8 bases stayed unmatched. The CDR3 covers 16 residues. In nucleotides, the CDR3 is TGCGCCAGCAGCCAAGATCGGACAGGACCTATCAATGAGCAGTTCTTC. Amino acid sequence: CASSQDRTGPINEQFF.

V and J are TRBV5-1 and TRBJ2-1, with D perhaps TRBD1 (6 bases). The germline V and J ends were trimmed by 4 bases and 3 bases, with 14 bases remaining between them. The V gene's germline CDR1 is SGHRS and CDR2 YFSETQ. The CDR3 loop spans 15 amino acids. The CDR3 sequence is CASSGRDTNYNEQFF. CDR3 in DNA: TGCGCCAGCAGCGGCCGGGACACGAACTACAATGAGCAGTTCTTC. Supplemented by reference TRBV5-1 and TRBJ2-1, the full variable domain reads KAGVTQTPRYLIKTRGQQVTLSCSPISGHRSVSWYQQTPGQGLQFLFEYFSETQRNKGNFPGRFSGRQFSNSRSEMNVSTLELGDSALYLCASSGRDTNYNEQFFGPGTRLTVL.

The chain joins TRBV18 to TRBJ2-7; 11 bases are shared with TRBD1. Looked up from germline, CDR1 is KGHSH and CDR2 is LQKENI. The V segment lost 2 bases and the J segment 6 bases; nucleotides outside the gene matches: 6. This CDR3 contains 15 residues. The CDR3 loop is CASSPKGTGGGEQYV. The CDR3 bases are TGTGCCAGCTCACCAAAAGGGACAGGGGGTGGCGAGCAGTACGTC.